Each of the 3 T cell receptor beta chains below was sequenced from the same sample in a study of molecular identifiers for immune sequencing clone quantification. TCRdb processed the PCR reads anew with MiXCR; each CDR3 protein has one entry. The repertoire holds about 640,000 distinct CDR3 sequences, with 20% as singletons. Sequencing was done on a sample of naive CD8+ T cells from blood, with Jurkat cell RNA spiked in. The subset: FACS-sorted CD8+CD4-CCR7+CD45RA+ naive T cells. The receptors derive from a human donor in good health. Some libraries in this study had Jurkat cell RNA spiked in.

At least ten counts were recorded for this clonotype. The chain employs TRBV11-2 and TRBJ2-1; 8 bases agree with TRBD2. The CDR3 runs 18 residues. Germline V lookup: CDR1 SGHAT, CDR2 FQNNGV. V dropped 1 base and J dropped 4; count of bases not matched to a gene: 12. CDR3 protein: CASSLVLTGGRIYNEQFF. CDR3 sequence (DNA): TGTGCCAGCAGCTTAGTTTTAACGGGGGGGCGGATTTACAATGAGCAGTTCTTC.

The rearrangement joins TRBV11-2 to TRBJ1-4; TRBD1 aligns across 8 bases. The V gene's germline CDR1 is SGHAT and CDR2 FQNNGV. The CDR3 is 14 residues long. V gave up 5 bases and J gave up 8 bases; unmatched junction bases: 7. CDR3 DNA: TGTGCCAGCAGCCTTGGGACAGGAAGGGAAAAACTGTTTTTT. Protein: CASSLGTGREKLFF.

With respect to this clonotype: This may be a read error, as it is one base from a much larger clone. The CDR3 DNA reads TGCGCCAGCAGCCAAGATGCACCAGAAGAGACCCAGTACTTC. Its translation: CASSQDAPEETQYF. The V call is TRBV4-1, the J call TRBJ2-5; D not certain. CDR3 length: 14 amino acids. Germline lookup yields CDR1 MGHRA and CDR2 YSYEKL. The V end was cut by 0 bases, the J end by 3 bases, with 8 bases between.